This TCR beta chain was profiled in a study of blood T cell repertoires in COVID-19. Study-level background: COVID-19 samples from acute and convalescent phases originated in the United States, Italy and Spain. PBMCs, B-cell-depleted T cells, or T cells were the source of the cDNA or gDNA that made up the material.

This CDR3 has 18 residues. Trimming cost V 2 bases and J 8 bases, with 27 bases left between them. Germline V gene data show CDR1 as MGHDK and CDR2 as SYGVNS. The authors' processing: Reference gene primer amplification gave nucleated cell count estimates. Sequencing was performed with immunoSEQ multiplex PCR; in TCRdb, only in-frame clones are kept and a portion is missing. The V and J calls and clone size were taken over from that table, and D and trimming were inferred from the DNA. The sample lists fewer than 250,000 clones, roughly 80% occurring once. The sample was peripheral blood. The clonotype was recovered from a woman between 45 and 60 years old with acute or convalescent COVID-19. The chain employs TRBV25-1 and TRBJ2-5, with D possibly matching TRBD1 (6 bases). CDR3 loop: CASSEGTGLEGPGTTQYF. The DNA for the CDR3 is TGTGCCAGCAGTGAAGGTACAGGGCTAGAGGGGCCCGGAACCACCCAGTACTTC.